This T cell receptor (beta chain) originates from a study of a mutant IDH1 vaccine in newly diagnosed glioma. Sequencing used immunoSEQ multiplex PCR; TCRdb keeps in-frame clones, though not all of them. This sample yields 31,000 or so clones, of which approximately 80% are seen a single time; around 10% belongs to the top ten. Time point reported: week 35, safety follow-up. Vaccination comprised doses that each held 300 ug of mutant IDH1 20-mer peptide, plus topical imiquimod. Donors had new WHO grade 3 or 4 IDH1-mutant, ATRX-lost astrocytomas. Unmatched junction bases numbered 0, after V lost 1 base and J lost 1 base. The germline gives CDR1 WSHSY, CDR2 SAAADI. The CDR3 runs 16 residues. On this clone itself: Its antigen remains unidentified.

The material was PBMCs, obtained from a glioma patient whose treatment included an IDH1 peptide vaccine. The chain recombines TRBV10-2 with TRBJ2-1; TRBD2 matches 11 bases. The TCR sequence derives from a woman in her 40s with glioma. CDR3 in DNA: TGCGCCAGCAGTGAGTGGACTAGCGGGTCCTACAATGAGCAGTTCTTC. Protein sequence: CASSEWTSGSYNEQFF.